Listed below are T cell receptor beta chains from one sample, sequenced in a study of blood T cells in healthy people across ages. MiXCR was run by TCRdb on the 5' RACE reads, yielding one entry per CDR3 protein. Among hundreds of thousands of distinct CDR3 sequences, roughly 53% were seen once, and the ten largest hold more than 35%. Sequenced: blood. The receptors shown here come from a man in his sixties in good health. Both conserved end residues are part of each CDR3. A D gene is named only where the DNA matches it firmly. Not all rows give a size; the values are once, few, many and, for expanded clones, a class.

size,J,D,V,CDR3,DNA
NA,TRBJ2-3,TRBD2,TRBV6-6,CASSYSGGGNTQYF,TGTGCCAGCAGTTACAGCGGGGGAGGGAATACGCAGTATTTT
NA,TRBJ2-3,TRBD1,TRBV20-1,CSASRGISTDTQYF,TGCAGTGCTAGCAGGGGGATTAGCACAGATACGCAGTATTTT
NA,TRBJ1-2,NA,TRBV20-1,CSARDRDHYGYTF,TGCAGTGCTAGAGATCGCGACCACTATGGCTACACCTTC
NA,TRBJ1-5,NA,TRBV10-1,CASSATGDNQPQHF,TGCGCCAGCAGCGCGACAGGTGACAATCAGCCCCAGCATTTT
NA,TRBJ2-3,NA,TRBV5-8,CASSLFLLSGNTQYF,TGTGCCAGCAGCTTGTTTCTCCTCTCGGGGAATACGCAGTATTTT
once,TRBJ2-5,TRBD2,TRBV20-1,CSAGLAGGQETQYF,TGCAGTGCTGGACTAGCGGGGGGCCAAGAGACCCAGTACTTC
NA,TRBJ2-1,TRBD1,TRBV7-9,CASSNRGSEQFF,TGTGCCAGCAGCAACAGGGGAAGTGAGCAGTTCTTC
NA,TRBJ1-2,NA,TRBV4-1,CASSQDTGRGGYTF,TGCGCCAGCAGCCAAGATACCGGGAGAGGTGGCTACACTTTC
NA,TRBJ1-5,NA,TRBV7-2,CASSQQITGFQPQHF,TGTGCCAGCTCCCAACAAATTACAGGGTTTCAGCCCCAGCATTTT
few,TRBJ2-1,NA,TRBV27,CASSRARSSKQFF,TGTGCCAGCAGTAGGGCCCGTTCAAGTAAGCAGTTCTTC
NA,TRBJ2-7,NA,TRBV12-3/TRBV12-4,CASRSSTGSPSYEQYF,TGTGCCAGCAGATCCAGCACAGGGTCCCCCTCCTACGAGCAGTACTTC
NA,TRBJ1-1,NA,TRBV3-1,CASSPQPGSNTEAFF,TGTGCCAGCAGCCCTCAACCGGGATCTAACACTGAAGCTTTCTTT
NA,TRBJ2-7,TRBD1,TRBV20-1,CSAEKGAPYEQYF,TGCAGTGCTGAGAAGGGGGCACCCTACGAGCAGTACTTC
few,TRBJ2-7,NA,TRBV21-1,CASSPRDRWDEQYF,TGTGCCAGCAGCCCCCGGGACAGGTGGGACGAGCAGTACTTC
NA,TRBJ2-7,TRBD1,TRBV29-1,CSVTLSGGYEQYF,TGCAGCGTCACCTTGTCAGGGGGATACGAGCAGTACTTC
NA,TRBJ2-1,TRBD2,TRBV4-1,CASSQDRAGGALNEQFF,TGCGCCAGCAGCCAAGATCGGGCCGGGGGGGCCCTCAATGAGCAGTTCTTC
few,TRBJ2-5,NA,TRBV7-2,CASSLASRDWETQYF,TGTGCCAGCAGCTTAGCTTCACGGGATTGGGAGACCCAGTACTTC
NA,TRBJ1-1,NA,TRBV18,CASNKQGNTEAFF,TGTGCCAGCAACAAACAGGGGAACACTGAAGCTTTCTTT
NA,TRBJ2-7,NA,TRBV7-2,CASSLWFNRAYKQYF,TGTGCCAGCAGCTTATGGTTTAACAGAGCCTACAAGCAGTACTTC
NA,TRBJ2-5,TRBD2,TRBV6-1,CASSAQLARRQETQYF,TGTGCCAGCAGTGCGCAACTAGCGCGAAGACAAGAGACCCAGTACTTC
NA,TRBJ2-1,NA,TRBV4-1,CASSLGLTDYTEQFF,TGCGCCAGCAGCCTCGGACTGACGGATTACACTGAGCAGTTCTTC
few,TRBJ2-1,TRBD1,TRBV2,CASDTGGNEQFF,TGTGCCAGCGACACAGGGGGCAATGAGCAGTTCTTC
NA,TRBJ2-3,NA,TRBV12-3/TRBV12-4,CASSPRQGGDTQYF,TGTGCCAGCAGCCCTCGACAGGGAGGAGATACGCAGTATTTT
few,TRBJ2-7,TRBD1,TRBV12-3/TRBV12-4,CASSRTGGLYEQYF,TGTGCCAGCAGTCGGACAGGGGGCTTATACGAGCAGTACTTC
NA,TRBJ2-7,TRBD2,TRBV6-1,CASNPSGWGSYEQYF,TGTGCCAGCAATCCTAGCGGTTGGGGTTCCTACGAGCAGTACTTC
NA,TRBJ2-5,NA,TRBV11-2,CASSLEVAIWPQYF,TGTGCCAGCAGCTTAGAGGTAGCGATATGGCCCCAGTACTTC
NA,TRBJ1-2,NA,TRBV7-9,CASSLGQGRTYGYTF,TGTGCCAGCAGCTTAGGGCAGGGGAGGACCTATGGCTACACCTTC
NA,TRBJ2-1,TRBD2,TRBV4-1,CASSQEGTSWNEQFF,TGCGCCAGCAGCCAAGAAGGGACTAGCTGGAATGAGCAGTTCTTC
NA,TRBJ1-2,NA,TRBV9,CASSVEGVRDAGGYTF,TGTGCCAGCAGCGTAGAGGGGGTCAGGGATGCTGGTGGCTACACCTTC
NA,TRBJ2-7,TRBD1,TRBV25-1,CASTRQGVHEQYF,TGTGCCAGCACCAGACAGGGGGTCCACGAGCAGTACTTC
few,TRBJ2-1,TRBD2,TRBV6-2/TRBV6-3,CASTPSTSGGYNEQFF,TGTGCCAGCACCCCCTCGACTAGCGGGGGTTACAATGAGCAGTTCTTC
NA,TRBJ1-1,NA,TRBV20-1,CSAREQATMNTEAFF,TGCAGTGCTAGGGAACAGGCTACCATGAACACTGAAGCTTTCTTT
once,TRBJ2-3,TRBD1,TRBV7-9,CASTPPGTEGWDTQYF,TGTGCCAGCACCCCACCCGGGACAGAGGGATGGGATACGCAGTATTTT
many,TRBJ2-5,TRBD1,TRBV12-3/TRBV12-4,CASSWDSQETQYF,TGTGCCAGCAGTTGGGACAGCCAAGAGACCCAGTACTTC
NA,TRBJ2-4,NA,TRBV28,CASSWGLDGNIQYF,TGTGCCAGCAGTTGGGGTCTGGACGGGAACATTCAGTACTTC
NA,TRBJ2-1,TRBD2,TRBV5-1,CASSLFGTSAQETQFF,TGCGCCAGCAGCTTGTTCGGGACTAGCGCACAAGAGACCCAGTTCTTC
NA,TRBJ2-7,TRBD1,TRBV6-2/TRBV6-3,CASSYVPRTGGPSYEQYF,TGTGCCAGCAGTTACGTACCCCGTACAGGGGGCCCGTCCTACGAGCAGTACTTC
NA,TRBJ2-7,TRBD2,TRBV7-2,CASSPYSGGEQYF,TGTGCCAGCAGCCCATACTCGGGGGGTGAGCAGTACTTC
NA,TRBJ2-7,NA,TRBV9,CASSVALCEQYF,TGTGCCAGCAGCGTAGCCCTCTGCGAGCAGTACTTC
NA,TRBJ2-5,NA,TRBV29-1,CSGEVQETQYF,TGCAGCGGTGAAGTCCAAGAGACCCAGTACTTC
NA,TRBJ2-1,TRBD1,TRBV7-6,CASSLGQGRFGDSEQFF,TGTGCCAGCAGCTTAGGACAGGGACGTTTCGGGGACAGTGAGCAGTTCTTC
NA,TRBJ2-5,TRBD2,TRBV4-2,CASSQNGGNQETQYF,TGTGCCAGCAGCCAAAACGGGGGGAACCAAGAGACCCAGTACTTC
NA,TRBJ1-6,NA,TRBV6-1,CASSESARSAYNSPLHF,TGTGCCAGCAGTGAATCTGCCCGGAGCGCCTATAATTCACCCCTCCACTTT
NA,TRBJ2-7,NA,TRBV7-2,CASSLAGNYEQYF,TGTGCCAGCAGCTTAGCGGGCAACTACGAGCAGTACTTC